This T cell receptor beta chain was obtained from a study of blood T cell repertoires in COVID-19. Study in general: The United States, Italy and Spain supplied acute and convalescent COVID-19 samples. PBMCs, B-cell-depleted T cells, or T cells provided the cDNA or gDNA that made up the material.

Germline V gene sequence: CDR1 LGHNA, CDR2 YSLEER. Trimming took off 0 bases at V and 5 bases at J, with 20 bases between the two ends. The CDR3 length is 18 residues. Per the original data handling: Counts of nucleated cells, estimated from reference gene primer amplification, were obtained. The data were produced by immunoSEQ multiplex PCR, yet TCRdb's version contains in-frame clones alone and is incomplete. V and J calls and clone size follow that table, whereas D and trimming were derived from the DNA. In the table there are 170,000 or so clones, around 86% of which are singletons. The sample was peripheral blood. The source of this sequence is a man in his forties with active or convalescent COVID-19. The chain links TRBV4-3 to TRBJ2-1; possible D gene TRBD1, 7 bases. The CDR3 spells CASSQEPVRGTGDNEQFF. DNA of the CDR3: TGCGCCAGCAGCCAAGAACCGGTCAGGGGGACGGGGGACAATGAGCAGTTCTTC.